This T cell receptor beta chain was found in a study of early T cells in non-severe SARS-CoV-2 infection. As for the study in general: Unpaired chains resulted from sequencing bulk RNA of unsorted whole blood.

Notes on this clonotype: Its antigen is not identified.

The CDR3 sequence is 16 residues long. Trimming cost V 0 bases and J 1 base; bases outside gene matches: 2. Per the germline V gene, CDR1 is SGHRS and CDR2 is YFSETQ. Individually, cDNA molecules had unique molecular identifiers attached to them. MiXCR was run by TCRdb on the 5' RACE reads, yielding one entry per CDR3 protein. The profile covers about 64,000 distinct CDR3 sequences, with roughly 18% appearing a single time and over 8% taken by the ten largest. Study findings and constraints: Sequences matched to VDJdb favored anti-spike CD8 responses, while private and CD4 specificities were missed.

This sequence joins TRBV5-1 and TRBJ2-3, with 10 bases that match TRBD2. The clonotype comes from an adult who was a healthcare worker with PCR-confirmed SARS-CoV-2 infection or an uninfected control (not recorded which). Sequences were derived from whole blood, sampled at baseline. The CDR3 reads CASSLDSGGRTDTQYF. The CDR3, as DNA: TGCGCCAGCAGCTTGGATAGCGGGGGGCGCACAGATACGCAGTATTTT.